This paragraph reports one TCR beta chain. The antigen is unknown. The CDR3 spans 13 residues. Per the germline V gene, CDR1 is SGHTA and CDR2 is FQGTGA. V lost 4 bases and J lost 7, with 14 bases in between. This sample was taken from a study of cytomegalovirus exposure and HLA in healthy donors. Findings of the study overall: Researchers catalogued about 150 TCR beta chains as cytomegalovirus-associated. Clusters of TCRs from the first cohort tended to co-occur in the approximately 120 validation repertoires (as a later analysis found).

The table came from immunoSEQ multiplex PCR; TCRdb's copy has only in-frame clones and leaves some out. Of some 50,000 clones in the sample, approximately 95% were seen once. Material: PBMCs. The chain uses TRBV7-3 and TRBJ2-7, with D unresolved. This sequence originates from a woman under 30 in good health and CMV-seropositive. CDR3 nucleotide sequence: TGTGCCAGCAGCTATTGGGCTGGGTTTGAGCAGTACTTC. Amino acid sequence: CASSYWAGFEQYF.